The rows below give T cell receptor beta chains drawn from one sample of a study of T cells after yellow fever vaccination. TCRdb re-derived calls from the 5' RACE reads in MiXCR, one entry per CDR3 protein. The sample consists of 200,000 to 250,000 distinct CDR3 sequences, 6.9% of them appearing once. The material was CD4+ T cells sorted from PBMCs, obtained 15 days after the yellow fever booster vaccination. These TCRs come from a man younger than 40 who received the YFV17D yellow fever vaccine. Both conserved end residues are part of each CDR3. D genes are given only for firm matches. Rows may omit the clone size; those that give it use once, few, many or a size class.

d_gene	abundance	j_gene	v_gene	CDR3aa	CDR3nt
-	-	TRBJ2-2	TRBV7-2	CASSGVTHTGELFF	TGTGCCAGCAGCGGGGTCACACACACCGGGGAGCTGTTTTTT
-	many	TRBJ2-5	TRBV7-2	CASSPNPEETQYF	TGTGCCAGCAGCCCGAATCCAGAAGAGACCCAGTACTTC
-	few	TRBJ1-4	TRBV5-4	CASSPRPKEKLFF	TGTGCCAGCAGCCCAAGACCGAAGGAAAAACTGTTTTTT
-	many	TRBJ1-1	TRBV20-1	CSASVNGQRNTEAFF	TGCAGTGCTAGTGTAAATGGACAAAGGAACACTGAAGCTTTCTTT
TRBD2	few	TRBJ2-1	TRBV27	CASRGLTQAGEQFF	TGTGCCAGCCGTGGACTAACCCAAGCGGGGGAGCAGTTCTTC
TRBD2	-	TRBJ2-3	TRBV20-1	CSAKTGLASDTQYF	TGCAGTGCTAAGACGGGACTAGCATCCGATACGCAGTATTTT
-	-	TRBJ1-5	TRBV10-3	CAVGESDQPQHF	TGTGCCGTGGGGGAATCCGATCAGCCCCAGCATTTT
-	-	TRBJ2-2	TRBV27	CASSLWGVTAGELFF	TGTGCCAGCAGCCTTTGGGGGGTGACAGCCGGGGAGCTGTTTTTT
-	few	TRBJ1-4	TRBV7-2	CASSPSGAGGEKLFF	TGTGCCAGCAGCCCCTCCGGGGCAGGAGGTGAAAAACTGTTTTTT
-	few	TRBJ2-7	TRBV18	CASSPMGRRYEQYF	TGTGCCAGCTCACCAATGGGACGGCGGTACGAGCAGTACTTC
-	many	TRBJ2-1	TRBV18	CASSSGNYNEQFF	TGTGCCAGCTCATCCGGGAATTACAATGAGCAGTTCTTC
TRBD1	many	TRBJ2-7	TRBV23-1	CASSLRQGHIYEQYF	TGCGCCAGCAGTCTCCGACAGGGGCACATCTACGAGCAGTACTTC
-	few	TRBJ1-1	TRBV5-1	CASSPLPGQNTEAFF	TGCGCCAGCAGCCCACTACCGGGACAGAACACTGAAGCTTTCTTT
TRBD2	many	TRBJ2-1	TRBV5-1	CASTGTSGRREQFF	TGCGCCAGCACCGGGACTAGCGGCCGACGTGAGCAGTTCTTC
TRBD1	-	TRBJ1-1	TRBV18	CASSPTTGHTEAFF	TGTGCCAGCTCACCAACGACAGGGCACACTGAAGCTTTCTTT
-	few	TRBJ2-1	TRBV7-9	CASSFPPGGMGIEQFF	TGTGCCAGCAGCTTCCCTCCGGGCGGGATGGGCATTGAGCAGTTCTTC
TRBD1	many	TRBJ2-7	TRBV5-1	CASSSGTGNYEQYF	TGCGCCAGCAGCTCCGGGACAGGAAACTACGAGCAGTACTTC
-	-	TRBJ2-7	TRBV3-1	CASSQDSREQYF	TGTGCCAGCAGCCAAGATTCGAGGGAGCAGTACTTC
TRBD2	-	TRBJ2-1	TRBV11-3	CASSLVAGEGEQFF	TGTGCCAGCAGCTTAGTAGCGGGAGAAGGTGAGCAGTTCTTC
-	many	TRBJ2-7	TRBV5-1	CASSLGSSAYYEQYF	TGCGCCAGCAGCTTGGGGTCTAGCGCTTACTACGAGCAGTACTTC
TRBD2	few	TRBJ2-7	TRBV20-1	CSALGLAGEQYF	TGCAGTGCCCTAGGACTAGCGGGGGAGCAGTACTTC
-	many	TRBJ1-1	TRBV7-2	CASRSDRNTEAFF	TGTGCCAGCAGATCTGACAGGAACACTGAAGCTTTCTTT
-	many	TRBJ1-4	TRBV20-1	CSASRDRGEKLFF	TGCAGTGCTAGCCGGGATAGGGGTGAAAAACTGTTTTTT
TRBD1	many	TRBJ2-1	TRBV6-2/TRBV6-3	CASSRQGAYNEQFF	TGTGCCAGCAGCCGACAGGGGGCCTACAATGAGCAGTTCTTC
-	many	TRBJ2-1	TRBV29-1	CSVTRQARDEQFF	TGCAGCGTTACGAGACAGGCGAGGGATGAGCAGTTCTTC
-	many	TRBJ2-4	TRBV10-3	CAISESGALAKNIQYF	TGTGCCATCAGTGAGTCTGGGGCACTAGCCAAAAACATTCAGTACTTC
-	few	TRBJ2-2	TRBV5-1	CASSAARVNTGELFF	TGCGCCAGCAGCGCTGCTAGAGTCAACACCGGGGAGCTGTTTTTT
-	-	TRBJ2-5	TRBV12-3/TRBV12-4	CASSFTQGPLGGTQYF	TGTGCCAGCAGTTTCACACAGGGTCCCCTGGGTGGGACCCAGTACTTC
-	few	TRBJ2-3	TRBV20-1	CSARGLIGAVADTQYF	TGCAGTGCTAGGGGGCTGATTGGGGCTGTGGCAGATACGCAGTATTTT
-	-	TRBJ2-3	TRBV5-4	CASSGGTPSTDTQYF	TGTGCCAGCAGCGGAGGGACACCTAGCACAGATACGCAGTATTTT
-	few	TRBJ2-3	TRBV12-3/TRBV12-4	CASSLGGAYTDTQYF	TGTGCCAGCAGTTTAGGAGGGGCCTACACAGATACGCAGTATTTT
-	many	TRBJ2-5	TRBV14	CASSQLGSTGIETQYF	TGTGCCAGCAGCCAACTAGGATCCACGGGGATAGAGACCCAGTACTTC
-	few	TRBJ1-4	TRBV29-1	CSVGDGPNEKLFF	TGCAGCGTTGGGGACGGCCCTAATGAAAAACTGTTTTTT
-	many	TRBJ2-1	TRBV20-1	CSASGRAYLEQFF	TGCAGTGCTAGTGGGCGGGCCTACCTGGAGCAGTTCTTC
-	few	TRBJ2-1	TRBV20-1	CSAREGQRYNEQFF	TGCAGTGCTAGAGAGGGCCAGAGATACAATGAGCAGTTCTTC
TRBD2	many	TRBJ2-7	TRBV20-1	CSASPGLVYEQYF	TGCAGTGCTAGCCCGGGACTAGTCTACGAGCAGTACTTC
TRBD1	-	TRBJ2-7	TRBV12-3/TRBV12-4	CASSQSLTGGTYEQYF	TGTGCCAGCAGTCAATCACTGACAGGGGGAACCTACGAGCAGTACTTC
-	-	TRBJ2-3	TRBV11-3	CASSLEAEASGTDTQYF	TGTGCCAGCAGCTTAGAGGCCGAAGCCTCGGGCACAGATACGCAGTATTTT
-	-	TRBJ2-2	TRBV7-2	CASSLAVTSASGELFF	TGTGCCAGCAGCTTAGCTGTGACTAGTGCCTCCGGGGAGCTGTTTTTT
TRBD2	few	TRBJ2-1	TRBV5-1	CASSLASGTREQFF	TGCGCCAGCAGCTTGGCTAGCGGGACCCGTGAACAGTTCTTC
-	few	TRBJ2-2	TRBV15	CATSRDRGKNTGELFF	TGTGCCACCAGCAGAGATCGGGGGAAGAACACCGGGGAGCTGTTTTTT
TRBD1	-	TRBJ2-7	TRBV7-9	CASSPDRGHEQYF	TGTGCCAGCAGCCCGGACAGGGGGCACGAGCAGTACTTC
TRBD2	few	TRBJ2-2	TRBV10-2	CASSGLAGGQFGGELFF	TGCGCCAGTAGCGGACTAGCGGGAGGGCAGTTTGGCGGGGAGCTGTTTTTT
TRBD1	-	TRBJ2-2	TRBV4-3	CASSQVQGANTGGLFF	TGCGCCAGCAGCCAAGTTCAGGGGGCTAACACCGGGGGGCTGTTTTTT